These 8 T cell receptor beta chains share one sample of origin, sequenced in a study of response to subunit inactivated influenza vaccine. One entry per CDR3 protein, called by TCRdb with MiXCR from the RT-PCR reads. This sample has more than 600,000 distinct CDR3 sequences, with around a sixth found just once. The starting material was PBMCs from blood, obtained about 5 days after vaccination. The receptors come from a man between 45 and 60 years old who received an inactivated influenza vaccine.

In its sample, this clonotype was seen many times. The chain combines TRBV29-1 with TRBJ1-1; D might be TRBD1 (5 bases). CDR1 and CDR2 from the germline V gene are SQVTM and ANQGSEA. CDR3 size: 13 residues. The V and J ends lost 6 bases and 0 bases respectively, with 11 bases between them. The CDR3 DNA follows: TGCAGCGTAAGGGGAAGCATGAACACTGAAGCTTTCTTT. Its protein is CSVRGSMNTEAFF.

This clonotype was observed many times. CDR3 in amino acids: CASSFSDKNPQYF. CDR3 coding DNA: TGTGCCAGCAGTTTTAGCGATAAAAACCCCCAGTACTTC. V is TRBV12-3 or TRBV12-4 and J is TRBJ2-5, with D possibly matching TRBD2 (5 bases). The V and J ends lost 3 bases and 9 bases respectively, with 14 bases between them. This CDR3 has 13 amino acids.

This clonotype was seen at least ten times. J is TRBJ2-7 and V is TRBV4-2, with TRBD2 matching 11 bases. This CDR3 spans 15 amino acids. Germline CDR1 reads LGHNA; CDR2 reads YNFKEQ. Trimming took 0 bases from V and 4 from J; bases not matched to a gene: 2. The CDR3, as DNA: TGTGCCAGCAGCCAAGAGCTAGCGGGGGGTTACGAGCAGTACTTC. This translates into CASSQELAGGYEQYF.

J is TRBJ2-2 and V is TRBV7-2; 9 nucleotides match TRBD2. Germline CDR1 is SGHTA and CDR2 is FQGNSA. With V trimmed by 6 bases and J by 4 bases, 3 bases remained unmatched. This CDR3 contains 14 residues. The CDR3 DNA reads as TGTGCCAGCAGAATTAGCGGGAGCACCGGGGAGCTGTTTTTT. It encodes CASRISGSTGELFF.

This clonotype has more than one count but fewer than ten. The V gene is TRBV15, the J gene TRBJ2-7; D is undetermined. Trimming took off 0 bases at V and 4 bases at J, with 7 bases between the two ends. Germline V CDR1 and CDR2: LNHNV, YYDKDF (reference sequence). This CDR3 has 13 residues. DNA of the CDR3: TGTGCCACCAGCAGAGATGTTGTGTACGAGCAGTACTTC. Amino acid sequence: CATSRDVVYEQYF.

This chain links TRBV29-1 with TRBJ2-3, with TRBD1 as a possible D gene (5 bases). This CDR3 spans 16 amino acids. Trimming left V 2 bases short and J 1 base short, with 16 bases between. Per germline, CDR1 SQVTM and CDR2 ANQGSEA. DNA for the CDR3: TGCAGCGTTGAACCCCCCTCAGGGAACTGCACAGATACGCAGTATTTT. Translated: CSVEPPSGNCTDTQYF.

The chain couples TRBV20-1 to TRBJ2-3, with D unresolved. Germline CDR1 DFQATT, CDR2 SNEGSKA (reference sequence). Trimming removed 4 bases at V and 0 bases at J, with 11 bases between. This CDR3 region has 14 residues. The CDR3 sequence: CSANDLLSTDTQYF. The CDR3 nucleotides are TGCAGTGCTAACGATTTGCTTAGCACAGATACGCAGTATTTT.

The rearrangement uses TRBV9 and TRBJ2-1, with a weak D call TRBD2 (6 bases). V was clipped by 0 bases and J by 5 bases, with 15 bases between them. CDR1 and CDR2 (germline): SGDLS, YYNGEE. This CDR3 contains 16 residues. The CDR3 region has the DNA TGTGCCAGCAGCGTAGTCCCGGCCGCGGGGCACAATGAGCAGTTCTTC. Encoded protein: CASSVVPAAGHNEQFF.